Listed here are 20 T cell receptor beta chains from one sample, sequenced in a study of cytomegalovirus exposure and HLA in healthy donors. PCR amplification relied on 60 Vbeta primers (plus 13 Jbeta primers). Measured with immunoSEQ multiplex PCR; TCRdb has only the in-frame clones, and not every one. Found here are some 60,000 clones, about 80% of them singletons; the top ten hold 3.9%. The sequencing input was PBMCs. The receptors originated from a woman aged 40 to 55 in good health and CMV-seronegative.

J is TRBJ1-2 and V is TRBV7-2, with 9 bases lining up with TRBD1. Germline CDR1 is SGHTA and CDR2 is FQGNSA. This CDR3 is 14 amino acids long. Trimming removed 6 bases from V and 4 bases from J; junction bases left unmatched: 6. The chain's CDR3 is CASSRGDRAYGYTF. The CDR3 DNA sequence: TGTGCCAGCAGTCGGGGGGACAGGGCCTATGGCTACACCTTC.

This chain links TRBV5-1 with TRBJ1-2, with D maybe TRBD1 (5 bases). Trimming removed 3 bases at V and 8 bases at J, with 23 bases between. CDR1 SGHRS and CDR2 YFSETQ come from the germline V gene. The CDR3 consists of 16 residues. DNA of the CDR3: TGCGCCAGCAGCTCCTCGCCCACGGGGGGGTTTGACGGCTACACCTTC. Its translation is CASSSSPTGGFDGYTF.

V gene TRBV7-9 combines with J gene TRBJ2-3; weak D call: TRBD1 (5 bases). Trimming took off 1 base at V and 2 bases at J, with 13 bases between the two ends. The CDR3 extends over 16 amino acids. The germline V gene encodes CDR1 SEHNR and CDR2 FQNEAQ (reference sequence). CDR3 loop: CASSLGFRANTDTQYF. CDR3 nucleotide sequence: TGTGCCAGCAGCTTAGGTTTCAGGGCGAACACAGATACGCAGTATTTT.

On this clone: At one of its ends the junction is not consistent with the germline gene, which may arise from a read error. The chain recombines TRBV6-5 with TRBJ2-1, with 7 bases lining up with TRBD2. Germline V gene data show CDR1 as MNHEY and CDR2 as SVGAGI. The CDR3 extends over 13 amino acids. DNA for the CDR3: TGTGCCAGCACCCGCGGGAGTTCCGCTGAGCAGCTCTTC. As protein: CASTRGSSAEQLF.

The CDR3 protein is CASSLTGAGNEKLFF. DNA for the CDR3: TGTGCCAGCAGTTTAACAGGGGCGGGTAATGAAAAACTGTTTTTT. The rearrangement joins TRBV28 to TRBJ1-4; 7 bases map to TRBD1. The CDR3 covers 15 residues. J lost 4 bases, V lost 2 bases, and 4 bases had no gene match. Germline CDR1 is MDHEN and CDR2 is SYDVKM.

The chain employs TRBV7-9 and TRBJ2-5; 10 bases line up with TRBD2. Losses at the gene ends were 0 bases for V and 2 bases for J; bases not matched to a gene: 3. Germline V gives CDR1 SEHNR, CDR2 FQNEAQ (reference sequence). There are 16 residues in the CDR3. CDR3 region: CASSLASSGSQETQYF. The CDR3 nucleotides are TGTGCCAGCAGCTTAGCCTCTAGCGGGAGTCAAGAGACCCAGTACTTC. The whole variable domain, filled in from reference TRBV7-9 and TRBJ2-5, reads DTGVSQNPRHKITKRGQNVTFRCDPISEHNRLYWYRQTLGQGPEFLTYFQNEAQLEKSRLLSDRFSAERPKGSFSTLEIQRTEQGDSAMYLCASSLASSGSQETQYFGPGTRLLVL.

The rearrangement uses TRBV5-1 and TRBJ1-1; a weak D match, TRBD1 (6 bases). Germline V lookup: CDR1 SGHRS, CDR2 YFSETQ. The length of the CDR3 is 14 residues. Trimming took 4 bases from V and 5 from J, leaving 15 bases between them. CDR3 residues: CASSPGEGRTEAFF. The CDR3 DNA reads TGCGCCAGCAGCCCAGGGGAGGGCCGGACTGAAGCTTTCTTT.

The chain employs TRBV9 and TRBJ1-4; D gene unclear. CDR1 is SGDLS and CDR2 is YYNGEE in the germline V gene. The CDR3 is 14 amino acids. Trimming took 2 bases from V and 0 from J, leaving 5 bases between them. In nucleotides, the CDR3 is TGTGCCAGCAGCGTTCAATCAACTAATGAAAAACTGTTTTTT. Translating it yields CASSVQSTNEKLFF. The whole variable domain, filled in from reference TRBV9 and TRBJ1-4, reads DSGVTQTPKHLITATGQRVTLRCSPRSGDLSVYWYQQSLDQGLQFLIQYYNGEERAKGNILERFSAQQFPDLHSELNLSSLELGDSALYFCASSVQSTNEKLFFGSGTQLSVL.

This clone was detected a few times. V is TRBV14 and J is TRBJ2-7; no firm D call. Germline CDR1 and CDR2: SGHDN and FVKESK. The CDR3 runs 16 residues. V was shortened by 1 base and J by 3 bases, with 16 bases between the two germline ends. This CDR3 reads CASSQGLVRQGYEQYF. The CDR3 region has the DNA TGTGCCAGCAGCCAAGGTTTGGTCAGGCAAGGCTACGAGCAGTACTTC.

The chain links TRBV2 to TRBJ2-7; TRBD1 matches at 10 bases. Germline values: CDR1 SNHLY, CDR2 FYNNEI. V shed 6 bases and J 6 bases; nucleotides not matched to a gene: 11. This CDR3 is built from 15 residues. The CDR3 nucleotides are TGTGCCAGCAGAATAAGACAGGGGGCCTCTTCCGAGCAGTACTTC. Translation gives CASRIRQGASSEQYF.

The V call is TRBV7-7, the J call TRBJ2-5, with TRBD2 matching 7 bases. The trim removed 4 bases at V and 2 bases at J, leaving 1 base unmatched. This CDR3 has 13 residues. CDR1 and CDR2 from the germline V gene are SSHAT and FNYEAQ (reference sequence). CDR3 residues: CASSSGGQETQYF. The CDR3 nucleotides are TGTGCCAGCAGCTCCGGGGGGCAAGAGACCCAGTACTTC.

The CDR3 here is CASSLISGSYNEQFF. CDR3 in DNA: TGTGCCAGCAGCTTGATTAGCGGGAGCTACAATGAGCAGTTCTTC. The V and J genes are TRBV7-8 and TRBJ2-1, with TRBD2 matching over 9 bases. V dropped 3 bases and J dropped 3; count of bases not matched to a gene: 3. This CDR3 contains 15 residues. The V gene's germline CDR1 is SGHVS and CDR2 FQNEAQ.

The chain links TRBV19 to TRBJ2-5; 9 bases map to TRBD1. Germline assignment: CDR1 LNHDA and CDR2 SQIVND (reference sequence). This CDR3 spans 14 amino acids. V dropped 5 bases and J dropped 5; count of bases not matched to a gene: 6. CDR3 protein: CASSPQGARETQYF. The CDR3 region has the DNA TGTGCCAGTAGTCCACAGGGGGCTCGTGAGACCCAGTACTTC. The entire variable domain, with the rest obtained from reference TRBV19 and TRBJ2-5, is as follows: DGGITQSPKYLFRKEGQNVTLSCEQNLNHDAMYWYRQDPGQGLRLIYYSQIVNDFQKGDIAEGYSVSREKKESFPLTVTSAQKNPTAFYLCASSPQGARETQYFGPGTRLLVL.

The chain joins TRBV5-4 to TRBJ2-1, with 10 bases identical to TRBD2. V lost 4 bases, J lost 2 bases, and 6 bases stayed unmatched. The CDR3 loop spans 16 amino acids. From germline, CDR1 is SGHNT and CDR2 YYREEE (reference sequence). CDR3 in DNA: TGTGCCAGCAGCCTACGACTAGCGGGTACCTACAATGAGCAGTTCTTC. Translated: CASSLRLAGTYNEQFF.

The rearrangement joins TRBV28 to TRBJ2-1; 8 positions agree with TRBD2. Trimming at V came to 6 bases and at J to 2 bases, leaving 6 bases not matched to a gene. The CDR3 has 15 residues. Germline values: CDR1 MDHEN, CDR2 SYDVKM. CDR3 residues: CASRSSGTTYNEQFF. CDR3 DNA: TGTGCCAGCAGGAGTAGCGGGACAACCTACAATGAGCAGTTCTTC.

This clone was detected a few times. The V call is TRBV5-1, the J call TRBJ2-3, with TRBD2 matching over 8 bases. This CDR3 comprises 18 residues. V trimming: 4 bases; J trimming: 2 bases; junction bases outside the gene matches: 15. Looked up from germline, CDR1 is SGHRS and CDR2 is YFSETQ. CDR3 coding DNA: TGCGCCAGCAGCCCATCTTCCCACTCGCGGGGGGACACAGATACGCAGTATTTT. Amino acids: CASSPSSHSRGDTDTQYF.

This chain connects TRBV5-8 to TRBJ2-7; D unresolved. The CDR3 is 14 amino acids. V was cut by 0 bases and J by 0 bases, with 7 bases left in between. Per germline, CDR1 SGHTS and CDR2 YDEGEE. The CDR3 region is CASSLASSSYEQYF. The CDR3 DNA reads as TGTGCCAGCAGCTTGGCCTCTAGCTCCTACGAGCAGTACTTC.

The gene calls are TRBV19 and TRBJ2-3; 11 nucleotides align to TRBD2. The J segment lost 1 base and the V segment lost 5 bases, leaving 14 bases of the junction unmatched. Germline CDR1 is LNHDA and CDR2 is SQIVND (reference sequence). The CDR3 contains 19 residues. The CDR3 DNA reads as TGTGCCAGTAGTCTACGACTAGCGGGGTCCTCGGCCCGCACAGATACGCAGTATTTT. Translated: CASSLRLAGSSARTDTQYF. Using reference TRBV19 and TRBJ2-3 for the parts outside the CDR3, the full variable domain is DGGITQSPKYLFRKEGQNVTLSCEQNLNHDAMYWYRQDPGQGLRLIYYSQIVNDFQKGDIAEGYSVSREKKESFPLTVTSAQKNPTAFYLCASSLRLAGSSARTDTQYFGPGTRLTVL.

This rearrangement joins TRBV10-3 to TRBJ1-2; D gene uncertain. CDR1 is ENHRY and CDR2 is SYGVKD in the germline V gene. The CDR3 has 14 residues. V was pared by 4 bases and J by 3 bases, with 12 bases between. The CDR3 DNA is TGTGCCATCAGTGGGACTGGTTCGGACTATGGCTACACCTTC. Its protein is CAISGTGSDYGYTF.

This chain links TRBV10-1 with TRBJ2-1, with 9 nucleotides matching TRBD2. This CDR3 is built from 16 residues. V lost 3 bases, J lost 4 bases, and 7 bases stayed unmatched. Germline V gene lookup returns CDR1 WNHNN and CDR2 SYGVQD (reference sequence). This CDR3 reads CASSDPLAGPYNEQFF. DNA of the CDR3: TGCGCCAGCAGTGACCCCCTAGCGGGGCCTTACAATGAGCAGTTCTTC.